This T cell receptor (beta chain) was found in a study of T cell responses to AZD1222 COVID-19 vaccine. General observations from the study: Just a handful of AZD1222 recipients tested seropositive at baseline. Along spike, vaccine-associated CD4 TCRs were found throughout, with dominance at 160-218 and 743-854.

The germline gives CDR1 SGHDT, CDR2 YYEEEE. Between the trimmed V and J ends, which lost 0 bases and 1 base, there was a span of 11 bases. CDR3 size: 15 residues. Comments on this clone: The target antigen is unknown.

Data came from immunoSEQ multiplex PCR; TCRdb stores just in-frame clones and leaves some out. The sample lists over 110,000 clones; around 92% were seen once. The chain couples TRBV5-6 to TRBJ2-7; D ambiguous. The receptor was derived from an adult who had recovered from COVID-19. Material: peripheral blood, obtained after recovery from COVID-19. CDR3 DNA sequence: TGTGCCAGCAGCTTGGCCCGTCTCCCTTCCTACGAGCAGTACTTC. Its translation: CASSLARLPSYEQYF.